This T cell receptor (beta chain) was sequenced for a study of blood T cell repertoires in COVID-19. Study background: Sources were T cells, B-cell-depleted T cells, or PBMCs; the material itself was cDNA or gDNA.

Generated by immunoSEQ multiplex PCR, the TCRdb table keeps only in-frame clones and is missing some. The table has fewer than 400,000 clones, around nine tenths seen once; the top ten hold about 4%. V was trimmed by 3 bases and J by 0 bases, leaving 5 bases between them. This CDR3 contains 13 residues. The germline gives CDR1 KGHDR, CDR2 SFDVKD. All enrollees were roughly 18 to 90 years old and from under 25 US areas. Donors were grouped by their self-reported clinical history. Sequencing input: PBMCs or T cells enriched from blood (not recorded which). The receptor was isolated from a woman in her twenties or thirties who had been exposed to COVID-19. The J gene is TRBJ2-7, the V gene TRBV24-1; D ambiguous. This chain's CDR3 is CATSDPSSYEQYF. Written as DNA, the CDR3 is TGTGCCACCAGTGATCCTAGCTCCTACGAGCAGTACTTC.